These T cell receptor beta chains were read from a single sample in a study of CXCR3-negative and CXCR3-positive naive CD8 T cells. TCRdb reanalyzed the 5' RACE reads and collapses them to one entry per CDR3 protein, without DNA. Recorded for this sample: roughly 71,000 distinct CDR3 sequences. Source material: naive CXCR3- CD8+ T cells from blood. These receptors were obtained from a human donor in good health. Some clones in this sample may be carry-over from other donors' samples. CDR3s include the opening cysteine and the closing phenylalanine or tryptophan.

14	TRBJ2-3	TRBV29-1	CSETSDRRTDTQYF
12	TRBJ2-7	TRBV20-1	CSAKDRDYEQYF
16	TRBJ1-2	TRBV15	CATSSDWTGVLYGYTF
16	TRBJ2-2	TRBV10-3	CAISPTALEYTGELFF
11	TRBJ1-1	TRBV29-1	CSVPVGTEAFF
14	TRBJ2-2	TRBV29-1	CSVDETGNTGELFF
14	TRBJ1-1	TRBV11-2	CASSFGQGGTEAFF
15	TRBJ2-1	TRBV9	CASSRTPGLNNEQFF
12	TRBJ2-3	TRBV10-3	CAIRLGTDTQYF
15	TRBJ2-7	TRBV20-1	CSARDGAFSSYEQYF
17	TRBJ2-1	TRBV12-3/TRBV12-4	CASSYTGTGGPFDEQFF
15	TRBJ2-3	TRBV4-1	CASSQDNGFADTQYF
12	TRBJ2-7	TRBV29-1	CSVAGGSYEQYF
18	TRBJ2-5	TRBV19	CASSIVAAGDRNRETQYF
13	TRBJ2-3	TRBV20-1	CSAGTASADTQYF
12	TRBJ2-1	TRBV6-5	CASSYGQNEQFF
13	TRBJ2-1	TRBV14	CASRRDSINEQFF
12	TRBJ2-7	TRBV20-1	CSVWNSRNEQYF
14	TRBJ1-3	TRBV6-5	CASSTGTGGNTIYF
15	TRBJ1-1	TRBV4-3	CASSQDPGLNTEAFF
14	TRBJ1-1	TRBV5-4	CASSMTGLNTEAFF
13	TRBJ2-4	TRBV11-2	CASSGLAGDIQYF
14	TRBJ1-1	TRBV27	CASSFLGGSTEAFF
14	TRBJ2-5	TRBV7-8	CASSLSSGPETQYF
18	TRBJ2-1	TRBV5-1	CASSSLSGIAEMYNEQFF
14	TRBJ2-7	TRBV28	CASLGTGLTYEQYF
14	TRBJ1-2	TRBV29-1	CSVEEIDGYYGYTF
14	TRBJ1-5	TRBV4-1	CASSPRQTNQPQHF